Presented here are 8 T cell receptor beta chains from one specimen sequenced in a study of T-cell reconstitution after alpha-beta-depleted transplantation in children. Library preparation (for TCRbeta) was performed with unique molecular identifiers. A single record per CDR3 protein comes from TCRdb applying MiXCR to the PCR reads. The data contain about 600,000 distinct CDR3 sequences, around 13% of them singletons. Sample: PBMCs, mostly from graft donor cells, taken 360 days after TCRalphabeta/CD19-depleted stem cell transplant. The receptor set was obtained from a male patient younger than 18 who had a stem cell transplant for acute myeloid leukemia, so the T cells may come from the graft donor.

In its sample, this clonotype was seen a few times. This chain joins TRBV7-2 and TRBJ2-5, with 12 nucleotides matching TRBD2. V gave up 2 bases and J gave up 4 bases; unmatched junction bases: 8. The V gene's germline CDR1 is SGHTA and CDR2 FQGNSA. The CDR3 consists of 17 residues. The CDR3 region is CASSLKLAGGKGETQYF. CDR3 nucleotide sequence: TGTGCCAGCAGCTTAAAGCTAGCGGGAGGGAAGGGAGAGACCCAGTACTTC.

This chain uses TRBV12-3 or TRBV12-4 with TRBJ2-2; D is unclear. The CDR3 extends over 14 amino acids. Deletions cut 2 bases from V and 6 bases from J, with 10 bases between. The CDR3 bases are TGTGCCAGCAGTTTAAAACGTGGCCCCGGGGAGCTGTTTTTT. Translating it yields CASSLKRGPGELFF.

On this clonotype: A much larger clone lies a single base off, so this may be a read error. This chain connects TRBV12-3 or TRBV12-4 to TRBJ2-3; 9 nucleotides agree with TRBD2. This CDR3 is built from 17 residues. CDR3 DNA sequence: TGTGCCAGAAGTTTCAATCTGGGACTAGCAGTCACAGATACGCAGTATTTT. Translating it yields CARSFNLGLAVTDTQYF.

The gene calls are TRBV20-1 and TRBJ1-4; D gene uncertain. The CDR3 has 13 residues. Germline CDR1 is DFQATT and CDR2 is SNEGSKA (reference sequence). CDR3 sequence: CSLSQTVNEKLFF. Here the CDR3 DNA reads TGCAGCTTATCCCAGACGGTTAATGAAAAACTGTTTTTT.

This clonotype occurred a few times. The J gene is TRBJ1-5, the V gene TRBV5-1; D is possibly TRBD1 (6 bases). This CDR3 is 15 amino acids long. Germline CDR1 and CDR2: SGHRS and YFSETQ. Trimming shortened V by 0 bases and J by 7 bases, and 14 bases separated the two germline ends. CDR3 coding DNA: TGCGCCAGCAGCTTGGAGGGGGGAAGGGGACAGCCCCAGCATTTT. Its translation is CASSLEGGRGQPQHF.

The sample holds many counts of this clonotype. The V call is TRBV29-1, the J call TRBJ2-1; tentatively, D is TRBD2 (6 bases). Germline V gives CDR1 SQVTM, CDR2 ANQGSEA. Trimming shortened V by 7 bases and J by 9 bases, and 19 bases separated the two germline ends. The CDR3 totals 13 residues. The CDR3, as DNA: TGCAGCGCGGAGGGCCGGATAGGTGGTGAGCAGTTCTTC. Protein product: CSAEGRIGGEQFF.

This clonotype was detected only a few times. V and J are TRBV4-2 and TRBJ2-1; 7 positions match TRBD2. This CDR3 contains 15 residues. Germline V CDR1 and CDR2: LGHNA, YNFKEQ. Trimming removed 11 bases from V and 1 base from J; junction bases left unmatched: 11. The CDR3 sequence is CASGREPSSYNEQFF. Written as DNA, the CDR3 is TGTGCCTCAGGGAGGGAGCCCTCTTCCTACAATGAGCAGTTCTTC.

This clonotype was picked up many times. Here the CDR3 DNA reads TGCAGTGCTAGAGATCTGTTCGGGAGCTCCTACGAGCAGTACTTC. This gives the protein CSARDLFGSSYEQYF. This chain joins TRBV20-1 and TRBJ2-7; possibly TRBD2 for D (6 bases). The V gene lost 0 bases and the J gene lost 0 bases, with 12 bases spanning the gap. CDR1 is DFQATT and CDR2 is SNEGSKA in the germline V gene (reference sequence). The CDR3 has 15 amino acids.